This entry describes one TCR beta chain. Germline V gene sequence: CDR1 SNHLY, CDR2 FYNNEI. V was cut by 5 bases and J by 7 bases, with 12 bases left in between. The CDR3 has 13 residues. Authors' data handling: Reference gene primer amplification gave nucleated cell count estimates. The method was immunoSEQ multiplex PCR; TCRdb's version includes in-frame clones alone and lacks a portion of them. V and J calls and clone size come straight from that table; D and trimming were deduced from the DNA. This table holds roughly 80,000 clones, around 86% found once. The record originates from a study of blood T cell repertoires in COVID-19. Study at large: The samples span acute and convalescent COVID-19 from the United States, Italy and Spain. Sample material is recorded as cDNA or gDNA derived from T cells, B-cell-depleted T cells, or PBMCs.

The J gene is TRBJ1-5, the V gene TRBV2; a possible D gene is TRBD1 (5 bases). This clonotype was sampled from a human donor in a cohort sampled during active COVID-19. The sample was peripheral blood. CDR3 bases: TGTGCCAGCAGTCCCACAGGAACCCAGCCCCAGCATTTT. Encoded protein: CASSPTGTQPQHF.